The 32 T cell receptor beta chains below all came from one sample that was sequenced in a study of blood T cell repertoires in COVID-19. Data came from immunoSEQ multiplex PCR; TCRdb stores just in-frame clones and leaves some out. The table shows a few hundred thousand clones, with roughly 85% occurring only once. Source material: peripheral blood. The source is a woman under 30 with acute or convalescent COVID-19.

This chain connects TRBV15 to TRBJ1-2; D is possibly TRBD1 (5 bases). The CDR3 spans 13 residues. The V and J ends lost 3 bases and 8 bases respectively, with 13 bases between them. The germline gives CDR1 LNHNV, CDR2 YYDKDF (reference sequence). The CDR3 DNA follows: TGTGCCACCAGCAGGCTGCAGGGTCACGGCTACACCTTC. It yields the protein CATSRLQGHGYTF.

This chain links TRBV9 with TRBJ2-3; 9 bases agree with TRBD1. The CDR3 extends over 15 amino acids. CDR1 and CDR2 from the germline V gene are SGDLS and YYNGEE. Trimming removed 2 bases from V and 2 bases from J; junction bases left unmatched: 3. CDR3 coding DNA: TGTGCCAGCAGCGTGACAGGGGGTATCACAGATACGCAGTATTTT. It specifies CASSVTGGITDTQYF.

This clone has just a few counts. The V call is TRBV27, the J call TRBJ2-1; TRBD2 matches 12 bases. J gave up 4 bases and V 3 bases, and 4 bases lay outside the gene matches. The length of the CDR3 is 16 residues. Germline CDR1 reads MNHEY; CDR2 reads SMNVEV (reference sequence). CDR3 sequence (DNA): TGTGCCAGCAGTTTCCGGACTAGCGGGATGTACAATGAGCAGTTCTTC. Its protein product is CASSFRTSGMYNEQFF.

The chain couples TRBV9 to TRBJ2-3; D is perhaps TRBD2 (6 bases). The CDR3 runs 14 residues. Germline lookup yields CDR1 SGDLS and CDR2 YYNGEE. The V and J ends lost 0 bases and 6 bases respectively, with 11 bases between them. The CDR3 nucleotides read TGTGCCAGCAGCGTAGAGGAGGCGGGGGATACGCAGTATTTT. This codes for CASSVEEAGDTQYF.

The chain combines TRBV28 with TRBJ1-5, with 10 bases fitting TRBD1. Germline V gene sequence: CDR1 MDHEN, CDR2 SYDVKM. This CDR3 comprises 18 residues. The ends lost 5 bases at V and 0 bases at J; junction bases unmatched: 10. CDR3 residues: CASSPWDRGMSSNQPQHF. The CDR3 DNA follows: TGTGCCAGCAGTCCTTGGGACAGGGGAATGAGTAGCAATCAGCCCCAGCATTTT.

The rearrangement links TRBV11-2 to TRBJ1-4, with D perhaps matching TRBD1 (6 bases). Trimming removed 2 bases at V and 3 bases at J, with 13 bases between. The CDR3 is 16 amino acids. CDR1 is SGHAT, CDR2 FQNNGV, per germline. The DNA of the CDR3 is TGTGCCAGCAGCTTATATGGGCCAGGGGCTAATGAAAAACTGTTTTTT. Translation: CASSLYGPGANEKLFF.

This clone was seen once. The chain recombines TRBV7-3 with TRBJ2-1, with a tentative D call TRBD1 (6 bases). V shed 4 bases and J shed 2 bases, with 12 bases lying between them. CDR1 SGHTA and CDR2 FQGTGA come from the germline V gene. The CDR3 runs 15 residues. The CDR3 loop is CASSSDRYAYNEQFF. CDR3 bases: TGTGCCAGCAGCTCCGACAGGTATGCCTACAATGAGCAGTTCTTC.

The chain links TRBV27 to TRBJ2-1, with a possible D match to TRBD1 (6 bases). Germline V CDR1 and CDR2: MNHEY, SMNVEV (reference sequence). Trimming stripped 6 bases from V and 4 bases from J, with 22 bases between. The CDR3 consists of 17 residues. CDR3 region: CASSRGGGQGNYNEQFF. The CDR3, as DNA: TGTGCCAGCAGCCGGGGCGGCGGCCAGGGGAATTACAATGAGCAGTTCTTC.

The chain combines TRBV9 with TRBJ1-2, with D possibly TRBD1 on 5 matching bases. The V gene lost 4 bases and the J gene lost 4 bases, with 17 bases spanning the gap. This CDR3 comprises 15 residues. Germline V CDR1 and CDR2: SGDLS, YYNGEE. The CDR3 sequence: CASSPMGQEPYGYTF. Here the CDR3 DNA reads TGTGCCAGCAGCCCCATGGGGCAGGAGCCCTATGGCTACACCTTC.

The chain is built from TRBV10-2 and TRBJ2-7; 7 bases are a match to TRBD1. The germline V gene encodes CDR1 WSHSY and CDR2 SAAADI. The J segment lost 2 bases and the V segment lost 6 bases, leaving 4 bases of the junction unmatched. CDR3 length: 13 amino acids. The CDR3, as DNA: TGCGCCAGCAGGGACAGGACCCCCTACGAGCAGTACTTC. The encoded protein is CASRDRTPYEQYF.

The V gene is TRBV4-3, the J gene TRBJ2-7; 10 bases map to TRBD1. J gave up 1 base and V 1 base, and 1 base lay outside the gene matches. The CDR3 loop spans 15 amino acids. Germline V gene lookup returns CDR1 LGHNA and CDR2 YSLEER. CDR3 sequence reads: CASSQGTGGSYEQYF. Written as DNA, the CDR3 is TGCGCCAGCAGCCAAGGGACAGGGGGGTCCTACGAGCAGTACTTC.

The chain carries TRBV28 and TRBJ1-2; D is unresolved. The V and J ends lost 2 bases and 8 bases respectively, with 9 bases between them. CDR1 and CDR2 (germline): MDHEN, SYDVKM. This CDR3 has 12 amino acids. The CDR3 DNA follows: TGTGCCAGCAGTTTAAGAGGGTACGGCTACACCTTC. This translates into CASSLRGYGYTF.

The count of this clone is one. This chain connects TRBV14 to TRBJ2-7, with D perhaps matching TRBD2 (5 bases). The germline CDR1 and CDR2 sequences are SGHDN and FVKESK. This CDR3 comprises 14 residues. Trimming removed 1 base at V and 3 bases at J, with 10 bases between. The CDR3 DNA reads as TGTGCCAGCAGCCAAGCTATGAGGGACTACGAGCAGTACTTC. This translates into CASSQAMRDYEQYF.

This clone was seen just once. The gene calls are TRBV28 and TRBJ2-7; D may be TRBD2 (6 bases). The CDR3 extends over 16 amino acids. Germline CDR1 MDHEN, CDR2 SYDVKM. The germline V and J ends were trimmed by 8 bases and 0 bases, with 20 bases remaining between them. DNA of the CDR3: TGTGCCAGCGGTACGACCGCGGGACGGAGCTCCTACGAGCAGTACTTC. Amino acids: CASGTTAGRSSYEQYF.

DNA of the CDR3: TGTGCCAGCAGCTCCGGTGGGGGGGGTGGCAATGAGCAGTTCTTC. As protein: CASSSGGGGGNEQFF. The gene calls are TRBV5-6 and TRBJ2-1; TRBD2 agrees at 7 bases. Looked up from germline, CDR1 is SGHDT and CDR2 is YYEEEE. After removal of 3 bases from V and 6 bases from J, the junction contained 9 bases not matched to a gene. The CDR3 has 15 residues.

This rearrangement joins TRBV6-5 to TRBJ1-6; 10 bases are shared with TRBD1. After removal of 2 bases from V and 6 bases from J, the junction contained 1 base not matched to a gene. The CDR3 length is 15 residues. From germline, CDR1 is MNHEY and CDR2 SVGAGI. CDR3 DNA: TGTGCCAGCAGTTACGGGACAGGGGCTAATTCACCCCTCCACTTT. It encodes CASSYGTGANSPLHF.

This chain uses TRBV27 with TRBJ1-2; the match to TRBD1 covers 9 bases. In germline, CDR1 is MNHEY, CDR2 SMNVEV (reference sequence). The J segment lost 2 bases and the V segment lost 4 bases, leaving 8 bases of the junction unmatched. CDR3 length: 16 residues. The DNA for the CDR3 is TGTGCCAGCAGTTCTGGACGGGGACAGGGAAACTATGGCTACACCTTC. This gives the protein CASSSGRGQGNYGYTF.

CDR3 sequence: CASTQARGQGTFF. Here the CDR3 DNA reads TGTGCCAGCACCCAGGCCAGGGGACAGGGGACTTTCTTT. The chain uses TRBV6-5 and TRBJ1-1, with 10 bases aligning to TRBD1. This CDR3 comprises 13 residues. V shed 7 bases, J shed 12 bases, and the junction held 11 bases outside the gene matches. Looked up from germline, CDR1 is MNHEY and CDR2 is SVGAGI.

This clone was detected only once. The CDR3 protein is CASRDRVGNTIYF. CDR3 DNA sequence: TGTGCCAGCAGGGACAGGGTTGGAAACACCATATATTTT. V usage is TRBV6-6 and J usage is TRBJ1-3; 8 positions agree with TRBD1. The V gene's germline CDR1 is MNHNY and CDR2 SVGAGI (reference sequence). The CDR3 is 13 residues long. J lost 3 bases, V lost 6 bases, and 1 base had no gene match.

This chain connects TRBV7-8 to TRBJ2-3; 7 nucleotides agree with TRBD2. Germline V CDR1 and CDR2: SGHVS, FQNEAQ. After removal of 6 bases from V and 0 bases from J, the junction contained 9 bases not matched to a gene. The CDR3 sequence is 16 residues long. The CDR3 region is CASSLLFSGSTDTQYF. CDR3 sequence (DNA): TGTGCCAGCAGTCTCTTGTTTAGCGGGAGCACAGATACGCAGTATTTT.

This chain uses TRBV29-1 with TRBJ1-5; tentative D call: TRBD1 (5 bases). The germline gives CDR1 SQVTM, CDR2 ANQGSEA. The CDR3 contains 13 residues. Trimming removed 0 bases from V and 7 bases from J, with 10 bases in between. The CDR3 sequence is CSVEDQGGQPQHF. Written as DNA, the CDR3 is TGCAGCGTTGAAGATCAGGGCGGCCAGCCCCAGCATTTT.

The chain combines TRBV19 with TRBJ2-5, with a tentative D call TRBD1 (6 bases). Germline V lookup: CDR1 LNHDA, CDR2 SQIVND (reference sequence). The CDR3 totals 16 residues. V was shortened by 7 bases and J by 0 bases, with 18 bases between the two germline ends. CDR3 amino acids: CASNTPGGGYQETQYF. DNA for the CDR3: TGTGCCAGTAATACCCCAGGTGGGGGCTACCAAGAGACCCAGTACTTC. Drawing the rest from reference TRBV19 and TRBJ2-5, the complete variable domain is DGGITQSPKYLFRKEGQNVTLSCEQNLNHDAMYWYRQDPGQGLRLIYYSQIVNDFQKGDIAEGYSVSREKKESFPLTVTSAQKNPTAFYLCASNTPGGGYQETQYFGPGTRLLVL.

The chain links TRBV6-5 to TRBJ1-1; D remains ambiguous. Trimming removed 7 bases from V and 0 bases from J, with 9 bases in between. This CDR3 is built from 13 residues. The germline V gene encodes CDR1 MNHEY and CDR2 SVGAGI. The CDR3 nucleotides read TGTGCCAGCACCGGTTCCATGAACACTGAAGCTTTCTTT. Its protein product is CASTGSMNTEAFF.

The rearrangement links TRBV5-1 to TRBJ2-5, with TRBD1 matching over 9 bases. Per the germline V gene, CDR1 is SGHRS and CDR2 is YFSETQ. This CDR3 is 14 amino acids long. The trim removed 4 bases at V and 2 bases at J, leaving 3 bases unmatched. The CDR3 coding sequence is TGCGCCAGCAGCCACGACAGGGGGCAAGAGACCCAGTACTTC. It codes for CASSHDRGQETQYF.

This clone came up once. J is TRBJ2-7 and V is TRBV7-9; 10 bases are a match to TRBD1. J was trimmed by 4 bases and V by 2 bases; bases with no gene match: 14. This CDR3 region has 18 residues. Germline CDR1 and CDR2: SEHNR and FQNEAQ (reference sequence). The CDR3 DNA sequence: TGTGCCAGCAGCTTACATCTTCCGGGACAGGGGAACACGTACGAGCAGTACTTC. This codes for CASSLHLPGQGNTYEQYF.

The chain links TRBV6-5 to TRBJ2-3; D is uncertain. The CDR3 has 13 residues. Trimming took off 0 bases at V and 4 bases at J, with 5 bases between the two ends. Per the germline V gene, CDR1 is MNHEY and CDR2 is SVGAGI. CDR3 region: CASSYSYPDTQYF. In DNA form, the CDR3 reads TGTGCCAGCAGTTACTCGTATCCAGATACGCAGTATTTT.

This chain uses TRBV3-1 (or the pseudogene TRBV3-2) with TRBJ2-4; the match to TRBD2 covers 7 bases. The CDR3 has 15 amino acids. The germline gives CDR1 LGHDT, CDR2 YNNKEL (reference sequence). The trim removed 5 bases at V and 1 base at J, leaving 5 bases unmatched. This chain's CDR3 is CASSLAGTAKNIQYF. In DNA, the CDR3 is TGTGCCAGCAGCTTAGCGGGTACTGCCAAAAACATTCAGTACTTC.

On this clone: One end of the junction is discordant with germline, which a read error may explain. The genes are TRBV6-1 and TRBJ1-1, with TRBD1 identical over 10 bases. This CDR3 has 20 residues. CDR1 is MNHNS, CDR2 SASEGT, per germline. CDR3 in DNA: TGTGCCGGCAGTGGCCCCGGGAGGACGGACAGGGGGGACGGACGCACTGAAGCTTTCTTT. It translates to CAGSGPGRTDRGDGRTEAFF.

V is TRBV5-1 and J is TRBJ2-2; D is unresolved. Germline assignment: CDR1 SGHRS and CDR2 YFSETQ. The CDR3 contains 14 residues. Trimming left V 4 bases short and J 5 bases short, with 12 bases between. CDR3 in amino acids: CASSPLTYTGELFF. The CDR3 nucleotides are TGCGCCAGCAGCCCACTGACTTATACCGGGGAGCTGTTTTTT. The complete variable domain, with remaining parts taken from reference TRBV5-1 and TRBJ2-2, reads KAGVTQTPRYLIKTRGQQVTLSCSPISGHRSVSWYQQTPGQGLQFLFEYFSETQRNKGNFPGRFSGRQFSNSRSEMNVSTLELGDSALYLCASSPLTYTGELFFGEGSRLTVL.

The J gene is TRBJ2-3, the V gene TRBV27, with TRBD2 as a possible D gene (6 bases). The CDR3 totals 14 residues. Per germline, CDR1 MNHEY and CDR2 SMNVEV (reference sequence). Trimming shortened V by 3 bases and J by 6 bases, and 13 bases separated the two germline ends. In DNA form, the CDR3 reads TGTGCCAGCAGTTTGCGACAGACTAGTGATACGCAGTATTTT. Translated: CASSLRQTSDTQYF.

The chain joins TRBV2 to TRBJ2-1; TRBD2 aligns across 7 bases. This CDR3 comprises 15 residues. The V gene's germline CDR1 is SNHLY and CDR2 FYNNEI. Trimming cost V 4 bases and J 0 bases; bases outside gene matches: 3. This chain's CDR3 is CASSVGGGSYNEQFF. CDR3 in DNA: TGTGCCAGCAGTGTTGGGGGGGGCTCCTACAATGAGCAGTTCTTC.

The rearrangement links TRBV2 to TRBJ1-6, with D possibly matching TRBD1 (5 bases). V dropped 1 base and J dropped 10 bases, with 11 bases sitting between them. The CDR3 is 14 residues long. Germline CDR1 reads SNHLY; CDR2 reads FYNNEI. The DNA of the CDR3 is TGTGCCAGCAGTGAAGAGGGGAAGGGATCACCCCTCCACTTT. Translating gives CASSEEGKGSPLHF.